One and the same sample provided the 2 T cell receptor beta chains below, sequenced in a study of CD8 T cells in ankylosing spondylitis. General study points: Ankylosing spondylitis blood appeared to carry a characteristic TCR beta motif of roughly eight highly homologous variants.

Each CDR3 protein gets one entry after TCRdb re-called the 5' RACE reads with MiXCR. The table has about 750,000 distinct CDR3 sequences, roughly 19% seen once. These receptors have no known antigen. Material: blood, either unsorted or a sorted T cell fraction (not recorded which). All receptors come from a male donor with ankylosing spondylitis.

This clonotype came up a few times. The V call is TRBV11-2, the J call TRBJ2-4, with TRBD1 matching over 9 bases. V trimming: 3 bases; J trimming: 0 bases; junction bases outside the gene matches: 3. The length of the CDR3 is 16 residues. Germline CDR1 and CDR2: SGHAT and FQNNGV. DNA of the CDR3: TGTGCCAGCAGCTTGACAGGGGGTAAAGCCAAAAACATTCAGTACTTC. Amino acids: CASSLTGGKAKNIQYF.

This clonotype was detected many times. The V and J genes are TRBV20-1 and TRBJ2-3, with D perhaps TRBD1 (5 bases). There are 13 residues in the CDR3. Germline CDR1 reads DFQATT; CDR2 reads SNEGSKA (reference sequence). V lost 6 bases, J lost 2 bases, and 12 bases lay in between. CDR3 coding DNA: TGCAGTGCAGGGGTACCAGACACAGATACGCAGTATTTT. Translation: CSAGVPDTDTQYF.